The source of this T cell receptor beta chain is a study of OX40 agonist ivuxolimab in advanced cancers. Looking at the study overall: Each dose-escalation patient presented with hepatocellular carcinoma, melanoma, renal cell or head and neck cancer.

Assay used: immunoSEQ multiplex PCR; TCRdb lists only in-frame clones, some missing. This sample yields roughly 95,000 clones, of which 65% to 90% are seen a single time; just under 2% belongs to the top ten. V shed 0 bases and J shed 4 bases, with 6 bases lying between them. The CDR3 runs to 13 residues. The germline V gene encodes CDR1 MGHRA and CDR2 YSYEKL. The source was CD4+ or CD8+ T cells sorted from blood, collected in a trial of the OX40 agonist ivuxolimab. The chain employs TRBV4-1 and TRBJ1-2; D is undetermined. The TCR sequence derives from an adult with an advanced solid tumor such as melanoma, head and neck, liver or kidney cancer. This chain's CDR3 is CASSQDPGYGYTF. In DNA form, the CDR3 reads TGCGCCAGCAGCCAAGATCCTGGCTATGGCTACACCTTC.